The T cell receptor beta chain described here comes from a study of T-cell reconstitution after alpha-beta-depleted transplantation in children. Findings and limits, study-wide: It was newly produced T cells that mostly accounted for T-cell counts and diversity one year after transplant. The high TCRbeta diversity at day 60 in some patients came from surviving recipient T cells and thymic progenitors.

For this clonotype: Its antigen is not identified.

For TCRbeta, the library was prepared with unique molecular identifiers. Using its own MiXCR run on the PCR reads, TCRdb lists one record per CDR3 protein. The sample consists of about 980,000 distinct CDR3 sequences, 25% to 30% of them appearing once. This CDR3 is built from 13 residues. Germline values: CDR1 SEHNR, CDR2 FQNEAQ (reference sequence). V gave up 4 bases and J gave up 7 bases; unmatched junction bases: 5. The source of this sequence is a boy younger than two who had a stem cell transplant for SCID, so the T cells may come from the graft donor. The chain has TRBV7-9 and TRBJ1-2, with TRBD1 matching 8 bases. Source: PBMCs, mostly from graft donor cells, taken 360 days after TCRalphabeta/CD19-depleted stem cell transplant. The CDR3 DNA sequence: TGTGCCAGCAGCTCCGACAGGGGAAGTGGCTACACCTTC. Translated, it gives CASSSDRGSGYTF.